Sequencing of this TCR beta chain was carried out in a study of T cells in Graves' hyperthyroidism and ophthalmopathy. Study findings and constraints: Ophthalmopathy cases were set apart from stable hyperthyroidism by a 13 V-J model. Before onset, by a median of around six months, the model predicted ophthalmopathy. Blood samples included most of the expanded thyroid clonotypes exceeding 0.001.

A remark on this clonotype: What it recognizes is unknown.

Germline CDR1 and CDR2: LNHDA and SQIVND (reference sequence). The CDR3 is 16 residues long. The V gene lost 5 bases and the J gene lost 3 bases, with 16 bases spanning the gap. RNA transcripts were the template for amplifying TCR beta CDR3 regions. Using the HTBI primer set, a first-round RT-PCR was run on the TCR CDR3. TCRdb used MiXCR to reprocess the multiplex PCR reads, holding one entry per CDR3 protein. The data hold about half a million distinct CDR3 sequences, with around 21% observed a single time. Stable hyperthyroidism: no ophthalmopathy progression over 18 months of follow-up. This TCR was recovered from a man aged 18 to 29 with Graves' hyperthyroidism. Sequenced sample: blood. The chain links TRBV19 to TRBJ2-2; D possibly corresponds to TRBD1 (7 bases). The CDR3 coding sequence is TGTGCCAGTAGTCGGGGGACAGCACAACACACCGGGGAGCTGTTTTTT. This gives the protein CASSRGTAQHTGELFF.